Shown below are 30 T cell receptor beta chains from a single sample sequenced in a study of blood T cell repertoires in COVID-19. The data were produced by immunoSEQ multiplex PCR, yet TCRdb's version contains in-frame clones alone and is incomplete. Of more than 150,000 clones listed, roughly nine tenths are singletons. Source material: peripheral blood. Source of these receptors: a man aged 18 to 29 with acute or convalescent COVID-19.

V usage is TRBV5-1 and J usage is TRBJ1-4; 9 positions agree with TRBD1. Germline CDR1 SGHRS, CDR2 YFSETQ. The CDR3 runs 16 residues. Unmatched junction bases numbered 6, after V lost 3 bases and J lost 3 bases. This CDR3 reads CASSWGQGGANEKLFF. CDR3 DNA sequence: TGCGCCAGCAGCTGGGGACAGGGTGGTGCTAATGAAAAACTGTTTTTT.

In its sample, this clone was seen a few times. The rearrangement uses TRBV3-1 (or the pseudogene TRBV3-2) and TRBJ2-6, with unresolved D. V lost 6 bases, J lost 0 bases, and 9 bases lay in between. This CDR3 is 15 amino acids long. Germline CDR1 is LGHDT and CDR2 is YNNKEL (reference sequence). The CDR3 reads CASSYPSSGANVLTF. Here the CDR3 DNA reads TGTGCCAGCAGTTACCCTAGCTCTGGGGCCAACGTCCTGACTTTC.

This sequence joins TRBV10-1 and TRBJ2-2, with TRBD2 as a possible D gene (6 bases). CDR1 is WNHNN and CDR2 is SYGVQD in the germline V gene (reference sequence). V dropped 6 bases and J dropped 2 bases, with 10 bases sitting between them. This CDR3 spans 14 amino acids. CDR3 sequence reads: CASSRDSNTGELFF. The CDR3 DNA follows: TGCGCCAGCAGCCGGGACTCAAACACCGGGGAGCTGTTTTTT.

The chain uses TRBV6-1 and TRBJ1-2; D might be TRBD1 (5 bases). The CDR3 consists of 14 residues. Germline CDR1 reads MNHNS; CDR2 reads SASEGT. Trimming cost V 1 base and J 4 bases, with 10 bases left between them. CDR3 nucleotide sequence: TGTGCCAGCAGTGAAGTGGGGACTACCTATGGCTACACCTTC. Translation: CASSEVGTTYGYTF.

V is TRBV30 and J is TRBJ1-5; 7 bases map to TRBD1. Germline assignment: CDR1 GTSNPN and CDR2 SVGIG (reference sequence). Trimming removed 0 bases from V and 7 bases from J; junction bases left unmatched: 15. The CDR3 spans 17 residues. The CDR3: CAWSVTVISQGGQPQHF. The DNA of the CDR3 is TGTGCCTGGAGTGTAACGGTGATCTCGCAGGGGGGACAGCCCCAGCATTTT.

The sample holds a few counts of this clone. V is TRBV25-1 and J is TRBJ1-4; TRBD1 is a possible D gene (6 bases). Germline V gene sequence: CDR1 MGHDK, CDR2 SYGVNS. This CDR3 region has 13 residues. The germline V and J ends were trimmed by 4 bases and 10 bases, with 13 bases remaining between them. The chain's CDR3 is CASSGRGQGKLFF. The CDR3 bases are TGTGCCAGCAGTGGCAGGGGACAAGGAAAACTGTTTTTT.

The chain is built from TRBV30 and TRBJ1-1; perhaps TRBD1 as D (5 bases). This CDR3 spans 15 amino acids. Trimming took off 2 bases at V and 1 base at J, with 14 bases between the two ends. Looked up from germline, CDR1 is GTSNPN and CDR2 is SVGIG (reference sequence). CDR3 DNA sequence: TGTGCCTGGAGTTTATACACAACAGGGAACACTGAAGCTTTCTTT. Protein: CAWSLYTTGNTEAFF.

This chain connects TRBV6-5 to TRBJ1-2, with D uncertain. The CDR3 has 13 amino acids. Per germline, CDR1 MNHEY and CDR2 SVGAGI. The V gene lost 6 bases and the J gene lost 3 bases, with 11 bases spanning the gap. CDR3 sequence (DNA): TGTGCCAGCAGCGATCCTAACTACTATGGCTACACCTTC. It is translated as CASSDPNYYGYTF.

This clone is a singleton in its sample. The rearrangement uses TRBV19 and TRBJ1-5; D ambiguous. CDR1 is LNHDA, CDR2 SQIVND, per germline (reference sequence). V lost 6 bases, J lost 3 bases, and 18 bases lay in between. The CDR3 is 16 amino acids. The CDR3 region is CASRKTGGLNNQPQHF. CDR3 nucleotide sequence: TGTGCCAGTAGGAAAACGGGAGGTCTGAACAATCAGCCCCAGCATTTT.

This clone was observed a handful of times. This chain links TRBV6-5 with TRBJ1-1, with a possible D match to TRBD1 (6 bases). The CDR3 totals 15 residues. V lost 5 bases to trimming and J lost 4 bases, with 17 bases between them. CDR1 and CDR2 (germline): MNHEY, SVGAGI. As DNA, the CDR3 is TGTGCCAGCAGTCCGGGACAAACAAGAATCACTGAAGCTTTCTTT. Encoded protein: CASSPGQTRITEAFF.

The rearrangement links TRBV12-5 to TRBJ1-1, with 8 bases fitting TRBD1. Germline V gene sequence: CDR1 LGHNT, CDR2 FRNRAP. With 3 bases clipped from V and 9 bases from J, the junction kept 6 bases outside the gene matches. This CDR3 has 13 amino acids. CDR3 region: CASGFSGQDQAFF. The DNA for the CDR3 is TGTGCTAGTGGTTTTTCGGGACAGGATCAAGCTTTCTTT.

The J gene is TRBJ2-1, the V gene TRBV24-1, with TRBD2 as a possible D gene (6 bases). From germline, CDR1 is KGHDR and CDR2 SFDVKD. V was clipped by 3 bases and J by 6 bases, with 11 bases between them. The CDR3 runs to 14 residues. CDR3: CATSDPGTPNEQFF. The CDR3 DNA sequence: TGTGCCACCAGTGATCCCGGGACTCCCAATGAGCAGTTCTTC.

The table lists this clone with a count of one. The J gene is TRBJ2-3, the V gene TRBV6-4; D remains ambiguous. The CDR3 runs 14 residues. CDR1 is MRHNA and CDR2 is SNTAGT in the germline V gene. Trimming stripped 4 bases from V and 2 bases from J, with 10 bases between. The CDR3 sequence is CASSVGGDTDTQYF. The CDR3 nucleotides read TGTGCCAGCAGTGTTGGCGGAGACACAGATACGCAGTATTTT.

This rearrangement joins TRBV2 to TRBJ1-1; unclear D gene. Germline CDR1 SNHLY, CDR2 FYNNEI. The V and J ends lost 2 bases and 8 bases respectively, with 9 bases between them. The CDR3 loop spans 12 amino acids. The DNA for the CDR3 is TGTGCCAGCAGTGAAATCGGGAGCGAAGCTTTCTTT. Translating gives CASSEIGSEAFF. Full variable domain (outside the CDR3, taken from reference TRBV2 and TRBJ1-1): EPEVTQTPSHQVTQMGQEVILRCVPISNHLYFYWYRQILGQKVEFLVSFYNNEISEKSEIFDDQFSVERPDGSNFTLKIRSTKLEDSAMYFCASSEIGSEAFFGQGTRLTVV.

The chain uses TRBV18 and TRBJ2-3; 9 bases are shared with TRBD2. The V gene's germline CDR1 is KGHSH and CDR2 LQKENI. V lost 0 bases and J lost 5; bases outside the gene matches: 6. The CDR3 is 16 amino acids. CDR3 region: CASSPPQRGVEDTQYF. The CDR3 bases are TGTGCCAGCTCACCACCCCAGCGGGGGGTCGAAGATACGCAGTATTTT.

As DNA, the CDR3 is TGTGCCAGTAGTATAGTTGGAGGGACGCGTGAAAAACTGTTTTTT. This sequence encodes CASSIVGGTREKLFF. This chain uses TRBV19 with TRBJ1-4; tentative D call: TRBD1 (5 bases). The CDR3 contains 15 residues. Germline CDR1 reads LNHDA; CDR2 reads SQIVND (reference sequence). V was pared by 1 base and J by 7 bases, with 13 bases between. The full variable domain, its missing parts supplied by reference TRBV19 and TRBJ1-4, is DGGITQSPKYLFRKEGQNVTLSCEQNLNHDAMYWYRQDPGQGLRLIYYSQIVNDFQKGDIAEGYSVSREKKESFPLTVTSAQKNPTAFYLCASSIVGGTREKLFFGSGTQLSVL.

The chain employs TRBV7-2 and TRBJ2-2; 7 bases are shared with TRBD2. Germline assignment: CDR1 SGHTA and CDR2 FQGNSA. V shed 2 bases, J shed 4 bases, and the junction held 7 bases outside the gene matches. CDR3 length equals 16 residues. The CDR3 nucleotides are TGTGCCAGCAGCTTAAGGGCGGGCGGGAGCACCGGGGAGCTGTTTTTT. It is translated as CASSLRAGGSTGELFF. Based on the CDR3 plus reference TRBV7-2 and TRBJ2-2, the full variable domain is GAGVSQSPSNKVTEKGKDVELRCDPISGHTALYWYRQSLGQGLEFLIYFQGNSAPDKSGLPSDRFSAERTGGSVSTLTIQRTQQEDSAVYLCASSLRAGGSTGELFFGEGSRLTVL.

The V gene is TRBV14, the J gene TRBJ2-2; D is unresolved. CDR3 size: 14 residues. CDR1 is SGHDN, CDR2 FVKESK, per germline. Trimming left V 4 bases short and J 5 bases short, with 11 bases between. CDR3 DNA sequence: TGTGCCAGCAGCCCCGCTAGTTCGACCGGGGAGCTGTTTTTT. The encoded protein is CASSPASSTGELFF.

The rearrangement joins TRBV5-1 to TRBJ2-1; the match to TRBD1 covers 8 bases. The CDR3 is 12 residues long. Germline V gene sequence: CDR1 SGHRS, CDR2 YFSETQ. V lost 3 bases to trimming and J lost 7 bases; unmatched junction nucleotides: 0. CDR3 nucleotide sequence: TGCGCCAGCAGCTGGACAGGGAATGAGCAGTTCTTC. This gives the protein CASSWTGNEQFF. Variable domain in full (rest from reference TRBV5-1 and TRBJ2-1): KAGVTQTPRYLIKTRGQQVTLSCSPISGHRSVSWYQQTPGQGLQFLFEYFSETQRNKGNFPGRFSGRQFSNSRSEMNVSTLELGDSALYLCASSWTGNEQFFGPGTRLTVL.

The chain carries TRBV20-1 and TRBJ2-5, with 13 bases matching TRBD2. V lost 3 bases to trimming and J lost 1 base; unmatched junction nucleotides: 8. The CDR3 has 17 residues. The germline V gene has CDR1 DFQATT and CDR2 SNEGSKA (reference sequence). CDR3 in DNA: TGCAGTGCTAGTCTGACTAGCGGGGGGATAACCCAAGAGACCCAGTACTTC. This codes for CSASLTSGGITQETQYF.

In DNA form, the CDR3 reads TGTGCCAGCAGTTATTGGATTTCATTAAAAGGGGGCATCGGTCAGCCCCAGCATTTT. Translation: CASSYWISLKGGIGQPQHF. The V and J genes are TRBV6-2 or TRBV6-3 and TRBJ1-5; 7 nucleotides line up with TRBD1. Germline lookup yields CDR1 MNHEY and CDR2 SVGEGT. The CDR3 covers 19 residues. V lost 3 bases and J lost 6; bases outside the gene matches: 20.

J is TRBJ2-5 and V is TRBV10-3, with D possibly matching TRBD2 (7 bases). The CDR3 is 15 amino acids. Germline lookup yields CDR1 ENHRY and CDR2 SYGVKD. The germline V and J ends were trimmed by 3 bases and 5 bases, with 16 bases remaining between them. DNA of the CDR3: TGTGCCATCAGTGATGAGGGGGGGGCGAGGGAGACCCAGTACTTC. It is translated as CAISDEGGARETQYF.

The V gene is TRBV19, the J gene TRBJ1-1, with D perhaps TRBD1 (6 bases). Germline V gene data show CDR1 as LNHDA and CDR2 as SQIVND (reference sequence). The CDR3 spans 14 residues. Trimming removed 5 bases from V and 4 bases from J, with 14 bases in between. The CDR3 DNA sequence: TGTGCCAGTAGTTCCGACAGAGGGGGCACTGAAGCTTTCTTT. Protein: CASSSDRGGTEAFF.

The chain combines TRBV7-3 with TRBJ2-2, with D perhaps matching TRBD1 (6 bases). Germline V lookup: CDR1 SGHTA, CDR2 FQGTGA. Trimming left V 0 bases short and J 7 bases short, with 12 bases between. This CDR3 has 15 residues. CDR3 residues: CASSLTGGSGGELFF. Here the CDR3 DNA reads TGTGCCAGCAGCTTAACTGGGGGCTCGGGCGGGGAGCTGTTTTTT.

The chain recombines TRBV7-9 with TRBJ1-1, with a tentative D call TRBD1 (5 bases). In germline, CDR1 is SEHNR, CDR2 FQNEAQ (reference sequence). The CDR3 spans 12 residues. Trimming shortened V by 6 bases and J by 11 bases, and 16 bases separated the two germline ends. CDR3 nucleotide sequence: TGTGCCAGCAGAGAAGGGGATGCGAACGCTTTCTTT. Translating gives CASREGDANAFF.

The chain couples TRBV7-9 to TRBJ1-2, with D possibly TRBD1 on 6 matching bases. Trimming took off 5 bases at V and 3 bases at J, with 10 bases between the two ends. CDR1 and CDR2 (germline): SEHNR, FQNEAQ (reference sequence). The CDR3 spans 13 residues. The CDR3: CASSRGQYYGYTF. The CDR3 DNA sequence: TGTGCCAGCAGCCGCGGACAGTACTATGGCTACACCTTC.

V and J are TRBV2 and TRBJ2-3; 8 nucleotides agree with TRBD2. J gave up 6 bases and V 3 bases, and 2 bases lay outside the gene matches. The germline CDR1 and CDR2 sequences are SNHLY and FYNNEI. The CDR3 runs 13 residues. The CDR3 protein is CASSEGLGDTQYF. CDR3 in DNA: TGTGCCAGCAGTGAGGGACTAGGGGATACGCAGTATTTT.

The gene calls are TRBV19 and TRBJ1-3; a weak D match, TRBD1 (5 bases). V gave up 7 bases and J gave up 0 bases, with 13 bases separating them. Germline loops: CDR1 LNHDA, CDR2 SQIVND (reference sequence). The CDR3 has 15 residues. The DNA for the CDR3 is TGTGCCAGTACGCCCGCCGGGGGCTCTGGAAACACCATATATTTT. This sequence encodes CASTPAGGSGNTIYF.

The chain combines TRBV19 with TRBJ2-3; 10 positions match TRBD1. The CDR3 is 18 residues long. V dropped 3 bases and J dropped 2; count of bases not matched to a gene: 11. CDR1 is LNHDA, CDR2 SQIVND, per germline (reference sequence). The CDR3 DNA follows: TGTGCCAGTAGTATCCTACGAGAGGGACAGGGGAACACAGATACGCAGTATTTT. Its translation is CASSILREGQGNTDTQYF.

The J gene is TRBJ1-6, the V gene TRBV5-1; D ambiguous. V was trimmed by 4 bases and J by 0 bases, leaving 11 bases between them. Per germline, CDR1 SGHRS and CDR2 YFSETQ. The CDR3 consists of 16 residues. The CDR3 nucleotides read TGCGCCAGCAGCCCCGGTCCGAGCTCCTATAATTCACCCCTCCACTTT. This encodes CASSPGPSSYNSPLHF.